This T cell receptor (beta chain) was found in a study of blood T cells in healthy people across ages (dated by TCRdb to 2014 to 2015). Some background on the complete study: In model experiments, roughly one uniquely barcoded TCR beta cDNA molecule per two T cells was captured by template switching. The donors were divided into four age groups: young (average about 15 years), middle-aged (around 41), aged (about 61) and long-lived (about 84). To track age-related changes in TCR beta repertoire diversity, the study relied on deep sequencing normalized with unique cDNA molecular identifiers. To avoid experimental bias, donors of different ages were distributed randomly across sequencing lanes. Two additional independent replicas of 1 million unique cDNA reads from the same blood draw were analyzed for two donors (one aged 18 to 29 and one aged 80 or older).

The donors were roughly 38 Caucasian individuals from Russia, aged roughly 6 to 100 years, who were systemically healthy. Approximately 10 milliliters of peripheral blood were collected from each donor into EDTA-treated Vacutainer tubes. Ficoll-Paque density-gradient centrifugation was used to isolate PBMCs, with at least 7 million obtained per sample. Trizol reagent was used to extract total RNA from PBMCs, with at least 5 micrograms per sample. For every donor, flow cytometry on a PBMC aliquot measured the percentage of naive CD45RAhigh/CD27high T cells. A distance of 12 bases separates the germline ends of V and J, which lose 4 bases and 4 bases respectively. The CDR3 has 13 amino acids, counting the end cysteine and phenylalanine. CDR3 DNA is the only sequence kept; it has 39 bases, read in frame from the first base. Per the germline V gene, SQVTM is the CDR1 and ANQGSEA is the CDR2. This clonotype was observed a few times. The clone's antigen remains unknown. No base quality values were provided; no much bigger clone lies one nucleotide off.

The method behind the library was 5' RACE. The listed sequencing device is Illumina HiSeq 2500. A second roughly 7 to 11 cycle PCR used a sample-barcoded 5' primer and a J-beta primer mix. Each TCR beta cDNA molecule received a unique molecular identifier from a template-switch 5' adaptor carrying 12 random nucleotides. Each sample yielded at least 3 million CDR3-containing paired-end reads. First-strand cDNA synthesis was performed from all RNA using the Mint cDNA synthesis kit, with priming by a TRBC-specific oligonucleotide. Following uracil-DNA glycosylase treatment, a first 18-cycle PCR with universal primers M1SS and BC2_uni_R was performed on all cDNA. The paper's data handling went like this. For normalization, 1 million high-quality reads, each with a distinct molecular identifier, were randomly selected from each sample. Reads with shared molecular identifiers were discarded instead of being binned into consensus sequences. MiTCR, run with a Q25 quality threshold and the strictest error-elimination algorithm, handled CDR3 identification, clonotype clustering and error correction. A nonparametric unseen species model with Euler transformation was used to estimate lower-bound total TCR beta diversity. Through fastp at Q25 and MiXCR, TCRdb rebuilt clones from the public reads, retaining in-frame beta chains. Each record represents a unique CDR3 protein, reported with the most common genes and DNA among its rows. The V and J calls come from TCRdb's annotation, not from the publication. The sample includes hundreds of thousands of distinct CDR3 sequences, with more than 50% observed a single time. The ten largest clones take up about a quarter of the sample.

Broad study findings and their caveats: As age increased, observed TCR beta diversity per million T cells dropped in a roughly linear way, and a significant reduction was already evident by age 40. Total diversity estimates from one million sequenced T cells were considered lower bounds and underestimates. Conclusive comparison of naive and antigen-experienced compartments was prevented by the profiling of bulk unsorted PBMCs. Compared with the aged group, the long-lived group had more naive CD4+ T cells, fewer expanded clones and increased TCR diversity, suggesting age selection. Because the CMV infection status of the donors was unknown, age-related changes in expanded clonotypes may potentially have been confounded. Observed TCR beta diversity correlated strongly with the percentage of naive T cells measured by flow cytometry.

In this chain, TRBV29-1 is recombined with TRBJ2-3; the D gene is unclear. Sequenced input: blood. This clonotype was sampled from a man aged 40-50 years in good health. The CDR3 is CSVAHGRADTQYF. The sequenced DNA is TGCAGCGTTGCCCATGGAAGGGCAGATACGCAGTATTTT.